This T cell receptor (beta chain) was captured by sequencing in a study of shared clonotypes between healthy human individuals. Study results and caveats: The naive CD4 repertoires of several donors were compared, and about 5% of clonotypes were shared. Sorted-subset samples were not fully sequenced, rarefaction indicated.

Turning to this clone: The antigen is unknown.

CDR1 is SGHRS, CDR2 YFSETQ, per germline. The CDR3 spans 13 residues. The germline V and J ends were trimmed by 2 bases and 2 bases, with 8 bases remaining between them. Original analysis: Filtering differed for immunoSEQ, which gave only junction sequences without quality scores. The table came from immunoSEQ multiplex PCR; TCRdb's copy has only in-frame clones and leaves some out. V and J calls and clone size are given by that table; D and trimming were obtained from the DNA. The sample has about 1.4 million clones, approximately 96% seen once. The clonotype comes from a man aged 25 to 45 in good health. Material: naive CD4+ T cells sorted from blood. As for subset: CD45RA+ positively selected. The chain recombines TRBV5-1 with TRBJ2-7; unclear D gene. Here the CDR3 DNA reads TGCGCCAGCAGCTTCGCGGCTGCCTACGAGCAGTACTTC. It encodes CASSFAAAYEQYF.